This TCR beta chain was identified in a study of response to subunit inactivated influenza vaccine (dated by TCRdb to the late 2010s). Looking at the study overall: The study used deep quantitative T cell receptor repertoire profiling to track responses to a trivalent subunit inactivated influenza vaccine. Broad study findings and their caveats: The authors proposed that each seasonal influenza vaccination may bring in only a limited number of new T cells.

This clonotype was seen a handful of times. Its binding antigen is unknown. No per-base quality is available; no much larger clone lies one base away. CDR3 length: 14 amino acids, cysteine to phenylalanine. Just CDR3 DNA is preserved here, 42 bases in frame from base 1. CDR1 and CDR2 were assigned from the germline V gene as SQVTM and ANQGSEA. The junction shows trimming of 6 bases on V and 5 bases on J, and the gene matches do not reach 7 bases of it. The library was produced with RT-PCR. The sequencer listed for this sample is Illumina HiSeq 2500. TCRdb reran the public reads through fastp at Q25 and MiXCR, keeping productive beta chains. All rows with the same CDR3 protein become a single entry with the most common DNA and genes. This sample lists hundreds of thousands of distinct CDR3 sequences; approximately 15% were detected once. 5.5% to 7% of the sample goes to the ten largest clones.

The sequence joins TRBV29-1 to TRBJ2-5, with 12 central nucleotides matching TRBD1. This sequence originates from a man over 45 who received an inactivated influenza vaccine. Donor details come from another sample of the same person, matched by shared clones. This specimen was PBMCs from blood, taken around 15 days before vaccination. Here the CDR3 is given as CSVRDRGHGETQYF. The DNA sequence is as follows: TGCAGCGTCAGGGACAGGGGGCACGGGGAGACCCAGTACTTC.